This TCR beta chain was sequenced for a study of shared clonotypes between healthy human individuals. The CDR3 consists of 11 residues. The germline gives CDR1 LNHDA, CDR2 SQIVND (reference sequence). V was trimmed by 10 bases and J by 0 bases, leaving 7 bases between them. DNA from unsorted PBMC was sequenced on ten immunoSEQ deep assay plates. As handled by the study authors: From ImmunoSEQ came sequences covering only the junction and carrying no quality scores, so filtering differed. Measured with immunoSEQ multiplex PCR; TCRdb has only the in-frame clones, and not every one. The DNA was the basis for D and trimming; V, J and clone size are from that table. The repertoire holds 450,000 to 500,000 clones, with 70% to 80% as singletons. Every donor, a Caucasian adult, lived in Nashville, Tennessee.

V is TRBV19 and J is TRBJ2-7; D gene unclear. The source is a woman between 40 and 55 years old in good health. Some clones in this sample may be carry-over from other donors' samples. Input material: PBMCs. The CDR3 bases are TGTGCCACTATCAACTCCTACGAGCAGTACTTC. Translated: CATINSYEQYF.